One and the same sample provided the 3 T cell receptor beta chains below, sequenced in a study of T cells in Graves' hyperthyroidism and ophthalmopathy. There were TCR beta CDR3 regions amplified from RNA transcripts. Carried out on the TCR CDR3, a first-round RT-PCR used the HTBI primer set. TCRdb itself ran the multiplex PCR reads through MiXCR, one entry per CDR3 protein. This table has some 440,000 distinct CDR3 sequences, approximately 15% appearing once. The specimen was blood. The source is a woman between 18 and 29 years old with Graves' hyperthyroidism.

This clonotype occurred many times. The rearrangement uses TRBV6-1 and TRBJ1-1; D call uncertain. V lost 0 bases and J lost 6, with 11 bases in between. Per germline, CDR1 MNHNS and CDR2 SASEGT. This CDR3 contains 14 residues. CDR3 sequence: CASSEARRDSEAFF. As DNA, the CDR3 is TGTGCCAGCAGTGAAGCCAGACGTGACTCTGAAGCTTTCTTT.

The chain couples TRBV12-3 or TRBV12-4 to TRBJ2-2, with a possible D match to TRBD2 (6 bases). This CDR3 contains 16 residues. V was cut by 6 bases and J by 0 bases, with 14 bases left in between. CDR3 sequence reads: CASSPVRGTNTGELFF. Here the CDR3 DNA reads TGTGCCAGCAGCCCCGTCCGGGGGACGAACACCGGGGAGCTGTTTTTT.

Ten or more counts support this clonotype. The chain uses TRBV11-3 and TRBJ1-1, with D perhaps matching TRBD1 (5 bases). V lost 4 bases, J lost 5 bases, and 11 bases lay in between. Germline values: CDR1 SGHNT, CDR2 YENEEA. The CDR3 covers 13 residues. In DNA form, the CDR3 reads TGTGCCAGCAGCTCCGGGGCCCTTACTGAAGCTTTCTTT. Its protein is CASSSGALTEAFF.